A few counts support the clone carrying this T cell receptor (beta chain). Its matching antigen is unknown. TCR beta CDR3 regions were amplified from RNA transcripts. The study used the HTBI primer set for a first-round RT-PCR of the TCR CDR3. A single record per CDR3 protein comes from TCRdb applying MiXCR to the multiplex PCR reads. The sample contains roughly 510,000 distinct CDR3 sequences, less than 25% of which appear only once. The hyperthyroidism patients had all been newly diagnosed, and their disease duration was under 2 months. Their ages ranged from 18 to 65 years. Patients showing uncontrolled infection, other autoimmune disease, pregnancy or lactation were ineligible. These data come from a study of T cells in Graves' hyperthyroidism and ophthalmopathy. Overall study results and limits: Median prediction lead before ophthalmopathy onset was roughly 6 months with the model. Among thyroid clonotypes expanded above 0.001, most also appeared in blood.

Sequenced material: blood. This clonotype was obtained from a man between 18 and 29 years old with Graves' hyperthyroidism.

CDR3 sequence reads: CASSLADRGAKNIQYF. In nucleotides, the CDR3 is TGTGCCAGCAGCCTCGCGGACAGGGGAGCCAAAAACATTCAGTACTTC. This sequence joins TRBV12-3 or TRBV12-4 and TRBJ2-4; 9 bases line up with TRBD1. The CDR3 runs to 16 residues. V trimming: 6 bases; J trimming: 0 bases; junction bases outside the gene matches: 6.